This record looks at one T cell receptor beta chain sequence and its context. What it binds is unknown. Germline V gives CDR1 SGHNT, CDR2 YYREEE (reference sequence). This CDR3 is built from 14 residues. V shed 4 bases and J 5 bases; nucleotides not matched to a gene: 7. The source of the sample is a study of identifying expanded T cells in peripheral blood. Collection occurred without any documented infections or immune events in donors. Overall study results and limits: Over approximately two and four weeks, about 15 and 19 clones changed, versus around 1.2 between replicates. Across healthy donors, higher total template counts meant significantly greater approximately 2-week count variance.

TCRdb's table, derived via immunoSEQ multiplex PCR, lists solely in-frame clones and lacks some. The table has around 90,000 clones, roughly 88% seen once. Source material: blood. The receptor comes from a person aged 18 to 70 in good health. V is TRBV5-4 and J is TRBJ2-5; 8 bases agree with TRBD2. The CDR3, as DNA: TGTGCCAGCAGCACAAGCGGGAGAGCGGAGACCCAGTACTTC. Amino acid sequence: CASSTSGRAETQYF.